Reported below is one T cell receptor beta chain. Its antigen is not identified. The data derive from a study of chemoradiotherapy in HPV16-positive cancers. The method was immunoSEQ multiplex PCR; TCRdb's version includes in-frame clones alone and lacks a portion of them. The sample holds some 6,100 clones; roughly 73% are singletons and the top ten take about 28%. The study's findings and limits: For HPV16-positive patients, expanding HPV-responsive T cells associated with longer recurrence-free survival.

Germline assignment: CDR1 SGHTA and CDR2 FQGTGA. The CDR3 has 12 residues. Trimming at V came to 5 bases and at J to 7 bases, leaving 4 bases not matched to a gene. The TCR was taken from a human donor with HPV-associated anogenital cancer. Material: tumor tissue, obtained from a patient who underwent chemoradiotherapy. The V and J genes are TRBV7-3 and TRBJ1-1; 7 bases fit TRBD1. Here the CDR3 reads CASSRRDSEAFF. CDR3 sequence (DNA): TGTGCCAGCAGCCGCCGGGACAGTGAAGCTTTCTTT.